The 12 T cell receptor beta chains listed next were all sequenced from one sample in a study of blood T cell repertoires in COVID-19. Measured with immunoSEQ multiplex PCR; TCRdb has only the in-frame clones, and not every one. The repertoire holds almost 40,000 clones, more than 70% seen once, with about 4.1% in the top ten. Sequencing used peripheral blood. Receptor source: a man aged 60-69 years with acute or convalescent COVID-19.

The V gene is TRBV30, the J gene TRBJ2-6; D ambiguous. The CDR3 runs 13 residues. V was pared by 8 bases and J by 4 bases, with 12 bases between. The germline CDR1 and CDR2 sequences are GTSNPN and SVGIG (reference sequence). CDR3 in DNA: TGTGCCGGTCCGGGTTCCGGGGCCAACGTCCTGACTTTC. Translated: CAGPGSGANVLTF. The full variable domain, in which reference TRBV30 and TRBJ2-6 provide the parts outside the CDR3, is SQTIHQWPATLVQPVGSPLSLECTVEGTSNPNLYWYRQAAGRGLQLLFYSVGIGQISSEVPQNLSASRPQDRQFILSSKKLLLSDSGFYLCAGPGSGANVLTFGAGSRLTVL.

The V and J genes are TRBV5-1 and TRBJ2-1, with TRBD2 matching over 13 bases. Germline V lookup: CDR1 SGHRS, CDR2 YFSETQ. V shed 4 bases, J shed 9 bases, and the junction held 10 bases outside the gene matches. This CDR3 is 16 amino acids long. The CDR3 protein is CASSRTGTSGNSEQFF. Here the CDR3 DNA reads TGCGCCAGCAGCAGGACCGGGACTAGCGGGAACAGTGAGCAGTTCTTC. The variable domain in full, completed from reference TRBV5-1 and TRBJ2-1, reads KAGVTQTPRYLIKTRGQQVTLSCSPISGHRSVSWYQQTPGQGLQFLFEYFSETQRNKGNFPGRFSGRQFSNSRSEMNVSTLELGDSALYLCASSRTGTSGNSEQFFGPGTRLTVL.

The rearrangement joins TRBV5-1 to TRBJ1-1; a possible D gene is TRBD1 (6 bases). CDR1 and CDR2 (germline): SGHRS, YFSETQ. The CDR3 consists of 14 residues. Trimming took off 0 bases at V and 1 base at J, with 7 bases between the two ends. CDR3 in amino acids: CASSLEQGNTEAFF. The DNA of the CDR3 is TGCGCCAGCAGCTTGGAACAGGGGAACACTGAAGCTTTCTTT.

The J gene is TRBJ1-2, the V gene TRBV7-9, with TRBD1 matching over 9 bases. This CDR3 has 15 residues. The junction had 11 bases not matched to a gene; V was cut back by 7 bases and J by 5 bases. CDR1 is SEHNR, CDR2 FQNEAQ, per germline (reference sequence). CDR3 sequence reads: CASTLQGAPRYGYTF. CDR3 DNA: TGTGCCAGCACCCTACAGGGGGCCCCCCGGTATGGCTACACCTTC.

This clone was detected only once. The V gene is TRBV7-8, the J gene TRBJ2-1; perhaps TRBD1 as D (5 bases). CDR1 is SGHVS and CDR2 is FQNEAQ in the germline V gene. This CDR3 contains 14 residues. V lost 1 base and J 6 bases, leaving 10 bases between the germline ends. The CDR3 region has the DNA TGTGCCAGCAGCTTAGGGCAGGGCCTCAATGAGCAGTTCTTC. The encoded protein is CASSLGQGLNEQFF.

V and J are TRBV6-5 and TRBJ2-3; possible D gene TRBD1, 6 bases. V was clipped by 6 bases and J by 4 bases, with 14 bases between them. CDR3 length: 14 amino acids. Per the germline V gene, CDR1 is MNHEY and CDR2 is SVGAGI. CDR3 region: CASSPQGEADTQYF. DNA of the CDR3: TGTGCCAGCAGCCCACAGGGTGAGGCAGATACGCAGTATTTT.

The chain uses TRBV28 and TRBJ1-1; the match to TRBD1 covers 7 bases. Germline V gene sequence: CDR1 MDHEN, CDR2 SYDVKM. Germline trimming cut 8 bases from V and 0 bases from J; bases unmatched to any gene: 12. This CDR3 comprises 16 residues. The CDR3 sequence: CASRGWGTALNTEAFF. The CDR3 nucleotides are TGTGCCAGCCGAGGATGGGGGACAGCTCTGAACACTGAAGCTTTCTTT.

The V and J genes are TRBV7-9 and TRBJ2-2, with 7 bases that match TRBD1. The CDR3 is made up of 15 amino acids. Germline V CDR1 and CDR2: SEHNR, FQNEAQ (reference sequence). Trimming cost V 4 bases and J 2 bases; bases outside gene matches: 4. The CDR3 sequence: CASSWGTANTGELFF. In DNA form, the CDR3 reads TGTGCCAGCAGCTGGGGGACAGCCAACACCGGGGAGCTGTTTTTT. Combining the CDR3 with reference TRBV7-9 and TRBJ2-2 gives the whole variable domain DTGVSQNPRHKITKRGQNVTFRCDPISEHNRLYWYRQTLGQGPEFLTYFQNEAQLEKSRLLSDRFSAERPKGSFSTLEIQRTEQGDSAMYLCASSWGTANTGELFFGEGSRLTVL.

The rearrangement links TRBV5-1 to TRBJ2-7; D might be TRBD1 (6 bases). The V end lost 6 bases, the J end lost 0 bases, and 16 bases lay between the germline ends. The CDR3 has 15 residues. Germline CDR1 and CDR2: SGHRS and YFSETQ. This chain's CDR3 is CASKVGGATSYEQYF. As DNA, the CDR3 is TGCGCCAGCAAAGTAGGGGGAGCCACCTCCTACGAGCAGTACTTC.

The chain employs TRBV5-1 and TRBJ1-2, with no clear D. The CDR3 runs to 15 residues. V dropped 0 bases and J dropped 3 bases, with 12 bases sitting between them. Germline values: CDR1 SGHRS, CDR2 YFSETQ. The CDR3 here is CASSLDRARDYGYTF. CDR3 nucleotides: TGCGCCAGCAGCTTGGACAGAGCCCGCGACTATGGCTACACCTTC.

This chain connects TRBV18 to TRBJ2-7; maybe TRBD1 (5 bases). Trimming stripped 6 bases from V and 3 bases from J, with 18 bases between. CDR1 is KGHSH, CDR2 LQKENI, per germline. There are 15 residues in the CDR3. The DNA of the CDR3 is TGTGCCAGCTCTAAAGGGTCAGGGATTGTCTACGAGCAGTACTTC. It translates to CASSKGSGIVYEQYF.

The sample holds a few counts of this clone. This chain uses TRBV6-5 with TRBJ2-7; 8 nucleotides align to TRBD2. This CDR3 region has 14 residues. V was pared by 7 bases and J by 2 bases, with 7 bases of the junction left unmatched. Germline lookup yields CDR1 MNHEY and CDR2 SVGAGI. CDR3 protein: CASKKSGGTYEQYF. The CDR3 coding sequence is TGTGCCAGCAAAAAGTCGGGGGGGACCTACGAGCAGTACTTC.